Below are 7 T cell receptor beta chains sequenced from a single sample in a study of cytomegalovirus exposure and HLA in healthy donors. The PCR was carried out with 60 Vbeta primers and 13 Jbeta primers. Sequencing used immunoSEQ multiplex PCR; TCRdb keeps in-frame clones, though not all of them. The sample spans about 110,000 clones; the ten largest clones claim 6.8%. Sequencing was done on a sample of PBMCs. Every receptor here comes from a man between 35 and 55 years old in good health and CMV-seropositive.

The CDR3 sequence is CASSLRGSGQQETQYF. The CDR3 DNA follows: TGTGCCAGCAGCCTGCGGGGGTCGGGACAACAAGAGACCCAGTACTTC. J is TRBJ2-5 and V is TRBV7-9; D is possibly TRBD2 (7 bases). In germline, CDR1 is SEHNR, CDR2 FQNEAQ (reference sequence). The V and J ends lost 5 bases and 2 bases respectively, with 18 bases between them. CDR3 length: 16 amino acids.

The CDR3 region has the DNA TGTGCCAGCAGCAGGGACAGGGGGCTGCAAGAGACCCAGTACTTC. Protein product: CASSRDRGLQETQYF. J is TRBJ2-5 and V is TRBV7-8; TRBD1 matches 12 bases. Germline V CDR1 and CDR2: SGHVS, FQNEAQ. CDR3 length: 15 amino acids. V trimming: 5 bases; J trimming: 2 bases; junction bases outside the gene matches: 3. The variable domain in full, completed from reference TRBV7-8 and TRBJ2-5, reads GAGVSQSPRYKVAKRGQDVALRCDPISGHVSLFWYQQALGQGPEFLTYFQNEAQLDKSGLPSDRFFAERPEGSVSTLKIQRTQQEDSAVYLCASSRDRGLQETQYFGPGTRLLVL.

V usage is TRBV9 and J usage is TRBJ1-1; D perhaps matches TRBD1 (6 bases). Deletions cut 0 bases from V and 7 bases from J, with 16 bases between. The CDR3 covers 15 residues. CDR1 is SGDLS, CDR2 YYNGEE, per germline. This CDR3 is CASSVASAGVGEAFF. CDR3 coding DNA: TGTGCCAGCAGCGTAGCTTCGGCAGGGGTTGGTGAAGCTTTCTTT.

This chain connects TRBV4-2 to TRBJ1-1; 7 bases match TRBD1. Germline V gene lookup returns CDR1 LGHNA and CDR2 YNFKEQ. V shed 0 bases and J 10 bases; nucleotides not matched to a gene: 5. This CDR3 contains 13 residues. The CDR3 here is CASSQDDSGGAFF. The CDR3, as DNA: TGTGCCAGCAGCCAAGACGACTCAGGGGGAGCTTTCTTT.

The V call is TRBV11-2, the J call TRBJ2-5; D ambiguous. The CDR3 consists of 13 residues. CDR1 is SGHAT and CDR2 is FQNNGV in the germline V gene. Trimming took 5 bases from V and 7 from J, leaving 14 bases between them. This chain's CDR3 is CASSPADSGTQYF. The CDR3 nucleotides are TGTGCCAGCAGCCCCGCCGACTCGGGGACCCAGTACTTC. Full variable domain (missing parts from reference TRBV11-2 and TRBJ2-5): EAGVAQSPRYKIIEKRQSVAFWCNPISGHATLYWYQQILGQGPKLLIQFQNNGVVDDSQLPKDRFSAERLKGVDSTLKIQPAKLEDSAVYLCASSPADSGTQYFGPGTRLLVL.

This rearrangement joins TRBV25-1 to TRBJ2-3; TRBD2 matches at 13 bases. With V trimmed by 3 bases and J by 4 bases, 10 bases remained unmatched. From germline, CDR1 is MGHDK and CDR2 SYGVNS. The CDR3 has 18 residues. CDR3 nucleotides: TGTGCCAGCAGTGACCCTCGGGTGACTAGCGGGGGGCCAGATACGCAGTATTTT. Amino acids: CASSDPRVTSGGPDTQYF.

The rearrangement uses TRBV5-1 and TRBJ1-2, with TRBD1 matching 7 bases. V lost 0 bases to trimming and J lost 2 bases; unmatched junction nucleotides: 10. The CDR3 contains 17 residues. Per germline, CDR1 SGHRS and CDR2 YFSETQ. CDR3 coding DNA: TGCGCCAGCAGCTTGGGTCCCCAGGGGGAAGGAAACTATGGCTACACCTTC. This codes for CASSLGPQGEGNYGYTF.